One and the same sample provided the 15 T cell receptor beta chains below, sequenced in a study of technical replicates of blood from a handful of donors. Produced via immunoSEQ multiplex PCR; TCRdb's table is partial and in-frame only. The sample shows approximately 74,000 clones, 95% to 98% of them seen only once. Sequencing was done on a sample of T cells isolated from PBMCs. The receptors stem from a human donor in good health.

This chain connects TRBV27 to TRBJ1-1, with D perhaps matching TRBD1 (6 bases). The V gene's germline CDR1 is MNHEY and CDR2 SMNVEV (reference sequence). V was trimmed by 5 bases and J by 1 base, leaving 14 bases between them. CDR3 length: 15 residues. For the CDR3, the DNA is TGTGCCAGCAGTGTCCATTGGGACACGAACACTGAAGCTTTCTTT. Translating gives CASSVHWDTNTEAFF.

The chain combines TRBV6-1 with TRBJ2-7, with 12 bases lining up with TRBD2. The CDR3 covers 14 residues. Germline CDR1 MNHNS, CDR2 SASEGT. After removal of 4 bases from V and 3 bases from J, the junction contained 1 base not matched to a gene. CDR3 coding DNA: TGTGCCAGCAGTGTGACTAGCGGGAGCTACGAGCAGTACTTC. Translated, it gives CASSVTSGSYEQYF.

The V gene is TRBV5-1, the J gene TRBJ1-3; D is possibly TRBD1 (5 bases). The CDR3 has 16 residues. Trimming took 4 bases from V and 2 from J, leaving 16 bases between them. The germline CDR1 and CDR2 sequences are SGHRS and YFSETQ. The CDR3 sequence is CASSPTTGAPGNTIYF. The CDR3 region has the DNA TGCGCCAGCAGCCCTACGACTGGGGCTCCTGGAAACACCATATATTTT.

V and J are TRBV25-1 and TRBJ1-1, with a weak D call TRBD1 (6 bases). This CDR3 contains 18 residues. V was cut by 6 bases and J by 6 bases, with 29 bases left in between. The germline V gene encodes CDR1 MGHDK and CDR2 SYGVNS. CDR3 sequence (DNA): TGTGCCAGCAGACATGACCCTCCTGAACAGGGAGAGGGGCCTGAAGCTTTCTTT. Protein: CASRHDPPEQGEGPEAFF.

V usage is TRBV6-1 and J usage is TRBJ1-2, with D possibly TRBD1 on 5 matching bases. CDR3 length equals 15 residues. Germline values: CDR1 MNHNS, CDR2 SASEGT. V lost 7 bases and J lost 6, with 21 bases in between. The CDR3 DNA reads TGTGCCAGCAAATTCGGACACACCACGGTGGATGGCTACACCTTC. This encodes CASKFGHTTVDGYTF.

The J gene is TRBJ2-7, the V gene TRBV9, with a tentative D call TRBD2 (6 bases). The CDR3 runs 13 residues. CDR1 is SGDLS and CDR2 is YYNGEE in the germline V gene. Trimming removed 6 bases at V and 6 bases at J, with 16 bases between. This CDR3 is CASTIGDSGEQYF. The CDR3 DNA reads TGTGCCAGCACTATAGGGGACTCGGGCGAGCAGTACTTC.

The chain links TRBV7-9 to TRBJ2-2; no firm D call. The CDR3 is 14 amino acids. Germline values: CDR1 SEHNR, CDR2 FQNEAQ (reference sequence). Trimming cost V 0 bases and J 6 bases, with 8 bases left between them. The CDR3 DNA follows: TGTGCCAGCAGCTTAGCGCTACAGCCCGGGGAGCTGTTTTTT. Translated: CASSLALQPGELFF.

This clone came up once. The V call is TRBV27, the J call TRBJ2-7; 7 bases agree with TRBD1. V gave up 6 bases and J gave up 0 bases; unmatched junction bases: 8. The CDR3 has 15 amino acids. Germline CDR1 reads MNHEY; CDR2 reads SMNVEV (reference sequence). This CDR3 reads CASRRQGEISYEQYF. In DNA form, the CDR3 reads TGTGCCAGCAGACGACAGGGAGAAATCTCCTACGAGCAGTACTTC.

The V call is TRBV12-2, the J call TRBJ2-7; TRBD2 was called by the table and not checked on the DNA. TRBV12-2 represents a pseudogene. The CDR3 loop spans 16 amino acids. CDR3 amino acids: CASRFEIQAGGYEQYF. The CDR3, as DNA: TGTGCAAGTCGCTTCGAAATCCAAGCGGGAGGGTACGAGCAGTACTTC.

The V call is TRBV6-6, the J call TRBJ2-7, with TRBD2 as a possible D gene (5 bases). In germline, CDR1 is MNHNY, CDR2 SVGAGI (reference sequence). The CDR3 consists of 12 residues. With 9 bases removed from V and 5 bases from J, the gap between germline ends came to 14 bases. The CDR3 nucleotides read TGTGCCAGTTCTGAGATCGGGGACGAGCAGTACTTC. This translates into CASSEIGDEQYF.

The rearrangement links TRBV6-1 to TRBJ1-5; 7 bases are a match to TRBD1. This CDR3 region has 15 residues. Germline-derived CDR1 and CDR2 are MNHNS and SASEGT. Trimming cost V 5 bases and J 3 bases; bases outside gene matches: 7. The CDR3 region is CASSNGTDYNQPQHF. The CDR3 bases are TGTGCCAGCAGTAACGGGACAGACTACAATCAGCCCCAGCATTTT.

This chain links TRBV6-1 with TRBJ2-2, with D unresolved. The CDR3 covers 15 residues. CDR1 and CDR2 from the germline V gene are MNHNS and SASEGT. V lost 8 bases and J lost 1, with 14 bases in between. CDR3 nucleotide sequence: TGTGCCAGCGTTGTTGTGCCGCGGAACACCGGGGAGCTGTTTTTT. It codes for CASVVVPRNTGELFF.

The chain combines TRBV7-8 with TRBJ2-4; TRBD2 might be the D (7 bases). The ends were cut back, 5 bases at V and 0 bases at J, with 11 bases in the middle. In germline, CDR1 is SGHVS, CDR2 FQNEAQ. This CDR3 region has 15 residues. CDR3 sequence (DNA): TGTGCCAGCAGCCCCGGGGGGCTAGCCAAAAACATTCAGTACTTC. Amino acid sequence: CASSPGGLAKNIQYF.

As DNA, the CDR3 is TGTGCCAGCAGCTTGGGGGGACTAGCGGGCGTCAATGAGCAGTTCTTC. Translation: CASSLGGLAGVNEQFF. The rearrangement uses TRBV7-9 and TRBJ2-1; 12 nucleotides align to TRBD2. Germline assignment: CDR1 SEHNR and CDR2 FQNEAQ (reference sequence). The CDR3 has 16 residues. V dropped 3 bases and J dropped 6; count of bases not matched to a gene: 6.

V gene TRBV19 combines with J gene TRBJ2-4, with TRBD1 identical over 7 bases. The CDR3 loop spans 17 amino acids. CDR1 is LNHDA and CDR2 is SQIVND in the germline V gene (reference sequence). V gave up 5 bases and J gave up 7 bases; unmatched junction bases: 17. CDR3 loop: CASSSSDDRVYRNIQYF. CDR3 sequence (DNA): TGTGCCAGTAGTTCTTCGGACGACAGGGTTTATCGCAACATTCAGTACTTC.